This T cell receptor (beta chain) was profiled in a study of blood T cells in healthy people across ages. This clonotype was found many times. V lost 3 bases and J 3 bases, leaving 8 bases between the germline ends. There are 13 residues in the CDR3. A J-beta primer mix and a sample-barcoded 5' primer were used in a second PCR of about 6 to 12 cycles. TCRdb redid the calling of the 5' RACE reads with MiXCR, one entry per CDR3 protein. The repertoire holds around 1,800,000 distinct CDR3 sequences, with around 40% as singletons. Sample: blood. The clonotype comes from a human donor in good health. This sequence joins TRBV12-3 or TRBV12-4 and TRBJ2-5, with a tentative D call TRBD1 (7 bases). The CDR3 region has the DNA TGTGCCAGCAGTTTCAGGGGGGAAGAGACCCAGTACTTC. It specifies CASSFRGEETQYF.